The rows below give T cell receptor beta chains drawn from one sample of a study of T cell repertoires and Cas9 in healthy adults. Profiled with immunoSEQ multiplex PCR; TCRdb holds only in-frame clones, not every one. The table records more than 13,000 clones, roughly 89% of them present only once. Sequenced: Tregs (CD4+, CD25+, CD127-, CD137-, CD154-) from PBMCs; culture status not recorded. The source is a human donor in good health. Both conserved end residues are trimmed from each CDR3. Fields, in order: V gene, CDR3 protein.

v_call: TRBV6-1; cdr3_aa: ASSGRTGLFFRTDTQY
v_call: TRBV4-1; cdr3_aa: ASSARAGYGYT
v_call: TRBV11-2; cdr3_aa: ASSLDTPGEDNEQF
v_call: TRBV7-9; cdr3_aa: ASSFSLNEQF
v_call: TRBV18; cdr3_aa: ASSHGQGVESDTQY
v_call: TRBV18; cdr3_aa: ASSPYIQGPLNRNLDGYT
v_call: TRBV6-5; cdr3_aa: ASRPRGSSYNEQF
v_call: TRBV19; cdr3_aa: ASSIAPGELF
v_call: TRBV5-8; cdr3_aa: ASSEDTTGAANTGELF
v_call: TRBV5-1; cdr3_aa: ASRRGTGYNEQF
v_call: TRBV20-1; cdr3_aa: SAVMNTEAF
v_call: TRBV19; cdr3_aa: ASSPQGNEQY
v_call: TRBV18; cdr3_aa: ASSPTIRTTGHGYT
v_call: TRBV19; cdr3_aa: ASSDTGAHQPQH
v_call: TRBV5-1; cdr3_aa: ASSLPGTSYEQY
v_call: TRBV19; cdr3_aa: ASRRDSGSSGANVLT
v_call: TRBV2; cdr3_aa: ASTAEGLYEQY
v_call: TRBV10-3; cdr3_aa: AISEPGTGNTGELF
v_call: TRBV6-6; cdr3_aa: ASSYSQTGLSPTIY
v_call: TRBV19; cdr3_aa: ASSTSTGSNEQF
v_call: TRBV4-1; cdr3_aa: ASSQTPNRGIGETQY
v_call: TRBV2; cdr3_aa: ASSTGTQPQH
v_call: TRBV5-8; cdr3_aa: ASSRDRDSNQPQH
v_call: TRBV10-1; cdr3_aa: ASSPGVGDGYT
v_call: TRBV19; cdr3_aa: ASSIQYQETQY
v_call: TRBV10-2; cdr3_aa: ASSEYQINQPQH
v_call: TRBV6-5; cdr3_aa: ASSDTHFETQY
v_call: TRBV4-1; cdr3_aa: ASSQEGLSTNEQF
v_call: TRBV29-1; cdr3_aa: SVADYYGYT